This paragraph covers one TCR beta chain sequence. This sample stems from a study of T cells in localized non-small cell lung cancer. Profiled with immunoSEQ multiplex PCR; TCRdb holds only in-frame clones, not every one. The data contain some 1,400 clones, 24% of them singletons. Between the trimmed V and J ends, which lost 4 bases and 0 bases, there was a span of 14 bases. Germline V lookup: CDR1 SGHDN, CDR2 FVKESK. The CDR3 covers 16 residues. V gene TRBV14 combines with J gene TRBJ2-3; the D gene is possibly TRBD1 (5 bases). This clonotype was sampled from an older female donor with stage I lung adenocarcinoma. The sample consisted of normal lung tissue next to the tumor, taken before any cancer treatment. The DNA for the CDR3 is TGTGCCAGCAGCCCTATTAGGGGCCCTAGCACAGATACGCAGTATTTT. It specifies CASSPIRGPSTDTQYF.